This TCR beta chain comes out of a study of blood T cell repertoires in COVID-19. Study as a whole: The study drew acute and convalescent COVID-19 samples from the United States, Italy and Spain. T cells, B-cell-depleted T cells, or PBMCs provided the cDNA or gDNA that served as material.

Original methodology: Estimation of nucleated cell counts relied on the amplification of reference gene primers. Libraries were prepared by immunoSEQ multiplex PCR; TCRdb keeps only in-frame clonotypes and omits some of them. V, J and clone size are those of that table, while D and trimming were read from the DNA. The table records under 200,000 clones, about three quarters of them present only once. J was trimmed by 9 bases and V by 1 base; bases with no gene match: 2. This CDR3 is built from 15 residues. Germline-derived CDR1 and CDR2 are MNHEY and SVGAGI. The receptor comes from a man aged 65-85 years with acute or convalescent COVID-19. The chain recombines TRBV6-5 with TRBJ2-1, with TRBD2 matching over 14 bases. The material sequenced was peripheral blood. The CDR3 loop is CASSYWGTSGSEQFF. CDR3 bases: TGTGCCAGCAGTTACTGGGGGACTAGCGGGAGTGAGCAGTTCTTC.